The T cell receptor (beta chain) under discussion was sequenced for a study of T cells after yellow fever vaccination. In the study overall: SMART-Seq v4 Ultra Low Input handled preparation of low-cell-number fractions.

Per germline, CDR1 SGHTA and CDR2 FQGNSA. CDR3 length: 13 amino acids. Trimming left V 5 bases short and J 6 bases short, with 12 bases between. TCRdb ran MiXCR on the 5' RACE reads and lists one entry per CDR3 protein. The data contain around 400,000 distinct CDR3 sequences, 11% of them seen just once; the ten biggest clones take up less than 20%. A few counts support this clonotype. This specimen consisted of PBMCs, obtained on the day of the first yellow fever vaccination. The receptor's source is a young man who received the YFV17D yellow fever vaccine. The chain recombines TRBV7-2 with TRBJ2-3; D remains unclear. CDR3 sequence: CASSPPPVDTQYF. In nucleotides, the CDR3 is TGTGCCAGCAGCCCACCTCCGGTGGATACGCAGTATTTT.